Listed below are T cell receptor beta chains from one sample, sequenced in a study of memory CD4+ T cells and cytomegalovirus serostatus. Sequencing was performed with immunoSEQ multiplex PCR; in TCRdb, only in-frame clones are kept and a portion is missing. The table has 55,000 to 60,000 clones, around 80% seen once. Sequencing was done on a sample of memory CD4+ T cells from blood. The source is an adult in good health and CMV-seronegative. The CDR3 runs from the conserved cysteine through the conserved F or W. The D gene is left open where the match is weak. Expanded clones get a size class; other rows say once, few or many, or leave the size out.

clone_size: .
v_call: TRBV30
j_call: TRBJ2-7
d_call: .
cdr3_aa: CAWSVRAPYEQYF
cdr3_nt: TGTGCCTGGAGTGTAAGGGCTCCCTACGAGCAGTACTTC

clone_size: .
v_call: TRBV6-5
j_call: TRBJ2-7
d_call: .
cdr3_aa: CASSGDSHEQYF
cdr3_nt: TGTGCCAGCAGTGGGGACTCTCACGAGCAGTACTTC

clone_size: .
v_call: TRBV5-1
j_call: TRBJ2-3
d_call: .
cdr3_aa: CASSLVRVTDTQYF
cdr3_nt: TGCGCCAGCAGCTTGGTACGTGTCACAGATACGCAGTATTTT

clone_size: medium-sized
v_call: TRBV7-8
j_call: TRBJ1-2
d_call: .
cdr3_aa: CASSLEARRVDYGYTF
cdr3_nt: TGTGCCAGCAGCTTAGAGGCGCGGAGGGTCGACTATGGCTACACCTTC

clone_size: .
v_call: TRBV5-4
j_call: TRBJ2-1
d_call: .
cdr3_aa: CASRPRASSRSNEQFF
cdr3_nt: TGTGCCAGCAGACCAAGGGCCTCTAGCAGATCCAATGAGCAGTTCTTC

clone_size: .
v_call: TRBV5-1
j_call: TRBJ1-1
d_call: .
cdr3_aa: CASSLLATGTTEAFF
cdr3_nt: TGCGCCAGCAGCCTCTTGGCGACCGGGACAACTGAAGCTTTCTTT

clone_size: once
v_call: TRBV9
j_call: TRBJ2-1
d_call: .
cdr3_aa: CASSVGDYPFNEQFF
cdr3_nt: TGTGCCAGCAGCGTAGGAGACTACCCCTTCAATGAGCAGTTCTTC

clone_size: .
v_call: TRBV5-1
j_call: TRBJ1-3
d_call: TRBD1
cdr3_aa: CASSPRTGSGNTIYF
cdr3_nt: TGCGCCAGCAGCCCTCGGACAGGATCTGGAAACACCATATATTTT

clone_size: .
v_call: TRBV2
j_call: TRBJ1-5
d_call: TRBD1
cdr3_aa: CASTPTGSNQPQHF
cdr3_nt: TGTGCCAGCACTCCGACAGGGAGCAATCAGCCCCAGCATTTT

clone_size: .
v_call: TRBV5-8
j_call: TRBJ1-5
d_call: .
cdr3_aa: CASSLFVGGNQPQHF
cdr3_nt: TGTGCCAGCAGCTTGTTCGTTGGGGGTAATCAGCCCCAGCATTTT

clone_size: .
v_call: TRBV28
j_call: TRBJ1-5
d_call: .
cdr3_aa: CASRIGVRVSNQPQHF
cdr3_nt: TGTGCCAGCAGGATCGGGGTGAGGGTTAGCAATCAGCCCCAGCATTTT

clone_size: once
v_call: TRBV2
j_call: TRBJ2-2
d_call: .
cdr3_aa: CASRPQGNTGELFF
cdr3_nt: TGTGCCAGCAGGCCACAGGGGAACACCGGGGAGCTGTTTTTT